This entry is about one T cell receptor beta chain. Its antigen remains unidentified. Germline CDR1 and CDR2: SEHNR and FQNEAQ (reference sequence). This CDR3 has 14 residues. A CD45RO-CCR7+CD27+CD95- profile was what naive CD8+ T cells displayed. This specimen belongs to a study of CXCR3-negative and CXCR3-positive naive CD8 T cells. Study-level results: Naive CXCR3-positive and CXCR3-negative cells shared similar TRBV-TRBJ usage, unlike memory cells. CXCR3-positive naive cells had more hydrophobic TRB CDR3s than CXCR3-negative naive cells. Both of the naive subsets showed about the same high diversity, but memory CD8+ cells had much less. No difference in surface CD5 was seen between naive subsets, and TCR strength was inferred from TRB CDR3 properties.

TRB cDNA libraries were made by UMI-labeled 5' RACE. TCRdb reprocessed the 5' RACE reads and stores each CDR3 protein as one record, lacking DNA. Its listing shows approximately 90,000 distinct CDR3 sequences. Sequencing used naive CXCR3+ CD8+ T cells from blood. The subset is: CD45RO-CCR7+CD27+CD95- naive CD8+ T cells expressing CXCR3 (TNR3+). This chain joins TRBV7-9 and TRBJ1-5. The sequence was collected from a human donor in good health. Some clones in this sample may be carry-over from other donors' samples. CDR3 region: CASSLEREDQPQHF.